The 21 T cell receptor beta chains in this list originate from one sample, sequenced in a study of technical replicates of blood from four donors. The table came from immunoSEQ multiplex PCR; TCRdb's copy has only in-frame clones and leaves some out. The table lists tens of thousands of clones, about 97% of them singletons. The sample taken for sequencing was T cells isolated from PBMCs. Every receptor here comes from a human donor in good health.

The chain combines TRBV11-3 with TRBJ1-2; 8 bases align to TRBD1. V shed 1 base and J 7 bases; nucleotides not matched to a gene: 5. Germline-derived CDR1 and CDR2 are SGHNT and YENEEA. The CDR3 covers 14 residues. The CDR3: CASSLVQGARGYTF. The CDR3 bases are TGTGCCAGCAGCTTAGTCCAGGGGGCGCGTGGCTACACCTTC. Full variable domain (remainder filled in from reference TRBV11-3 and TRBJ1-2): EAGVVQSPRYKIIEKKQPVAFWCNPISGHNTLYWYLQNLGQGPELLIRYENEEAVDDSQLPKDRFSAERLKGVDSTLKIQPAELGDSAVYLCASSLVQGARGYTFGSGTRLTVV.

The chain uses TRBV9 and TRBJ2-2, with 7 positions matching TRBD1. The CDR3 runs 16 residues. V lost 3 bases and J lost 2; bases outside the gene matches: 7. Germline V CDR1 and CDR2: SGDLS, YYNGEE. The CDR3 reads CASSARQGGNTGELFF. The CDR3 nucleotides are TGTGCCAGCAGCGCCCGACAGGGTGGCAACACCGGGGAGCTGTTTTTT. The whole variable domain, filled in from reference TRBV9 and TRBJ2-2, reads DSGVTQTPKHLITATGQRVTLRCSPRSGDLSVYWYQQSLDQGLQFLIQYYNGEERAKGNILERFSAQQFPDLHSELNLSSLELGDSALYFCASSARQGGNTGELFFGEGSRLTVL.

This clone was seen just once. The V call is TRBV6-5, the J call TRBJ2-3, with D maybe TRBD1 (5 bases). The V gene lost 5 bases and the J gene lost 3 bases, with 9 bases spanning the gap. The CDR3 totals 13 residues. Germline CDR1 reads MNHEY; CDR2 reads SVGAGI. CDR3 in amino acids: CASSNRQTDTQYF. The CDR3 coding sequence is TGTGCCAGCAGTAACCGACAGACAGATACGCAGTATTTT.

This sequence joins TRBV6-1 and TRBJ1-5, with D possibly being TRBD1 (6 bases). Deletions cut 2 bases from V and 5 bases from J, with 7 bases between. Per germline, CDR1 MNHNS and CDR2 SASEGT. The CDR3 covers 13 residues. The CDR3 bases are TGTGCCAGCAGTGAACAGGGGCATCAGCCCCAGCATTTT. Residues: CASSEQGHQPQHF.

The CDR3 coding sequence is TGTGCCAGCAGCCCCCTCTTCGGGGGAAGGACTGAAGCTTTCTTT. This sequence encodes CASSPLFGGRTEAFF. This chain links TRBV5-4 with TRBJ1-1, with D possibly being TRBD1 (5 bases). Trimming pared 4 bases from V and 5 bases from J, leaving 18 bases between. Germline CDR1 reads SGHNT; CDR2 reads YYREEE (reference sequence). This CDR3 is built from 15 residues.

This rearrangement joins TRBV7-2 to TRBJ1-2; a possible D gene is TRBD1 (6 bases). CDR1 is SGHTA and CDR2 is FQGNSA in the germline V gene. V lost 6 bases and J 6 bases, leaving 17 bases between the germline ends. CDR3 length: 14 residues. The CDR3, as DNA: TGTGCCAGCAGTTTGATCAGGGGTGGGAATGGCTACACCTTC. Translating it yields CASSLIRGGNGYTF. Supplemented by reference TRBV7-2 and TRBJ1-2, the full variable domain reads GAGVSQSPSNKVTEKGKDVELRCDPISGHTALYWYRQSLGQGLEFLIYFQGNSAPDKSGLPSDRFSAERTGGSVSTLTIQRTQQEDSAVYLCASSLIRGGNGYTFGSGTRLTVV.

The chain uses TRBV7-2 and TRBJ1-1; D perhaps matches TRBD1 (6 bases). Trimming took 5 bases from V and 2 from J, leaving 15 bases between them. Germline assignment: CDR1 SGHTA and CDR2 FQGNSA. The CDR3 covers 15 residues. The CDR3 bases are TGTGCCAGCAGCCCCGGACAGACCTTAAACACTGAAGCTTTCTTT. This translates into CASSPGQTLNTEAFF.

This chain links TRBV5-4 with TRBJ2-1, with D tentatively TRBD1 (6 bases). The length of the CDR3 is 16 residues. Germline CDR1 SGHNT, CDR2 YYREEE (reference sequence). The V end was cut by 4 bases, the J end by 3 bases, with 17 bases between. The CDR3 DNA sequence: TGTGCCAGCAGCCCGACGGCAGGGGTAGGCTACAATGAGCAGTTCTTC. Its protein is CASSPTAGVGYNEQFF.

The chain is built from TRBV7-3 and TRBJ2-7, with 9 bases that match TRBD1. CDR1 and CDR2 (germline): SGHTA, FQGTGA. The CDR3 has 14 amino acids. The trim removed 1 base at V and 7 bases at J, leaving 5 bases unmatched. The CDR3 DNA reads as TGTGCCAGCAGCTTAAGGACAGGGGTGGATGAGCAGTACTTC. Residues: CASSLRTGVDEQYF.

The chain employs TRBV5-1 and TRBJ2-7; D unclear. Germline CDR1 reads SGHRS; CDR2 reads YFSETQ. Trimming cost V 3 bases and J 4 bases, with 5 bases left between them. The CDR3 runs to 11 residues. The CDR3 coding sequence is TGCGCCAGCAGCTCCTTATACGAGCAGTACTTC. Translated, it gives CASSSLYEQYF.

This sequence joins TRBV7-9 and TRBJ1-1; D possibly corresponds to TRBD1 (6 bases). CDR3 length: 17 residues. The V and J ends lost 6 bases and 1 base respectively, with 21 bases between them. The germline CDR1 and CDR2 sequences are SEHNR and FQNEAQ (reference sequence). The CDR3 is CASRTRDINSRNTEAFF. The CDR3 DNA follows: TGTGCCAGCAGAACCCGGGACATAAATAGTAGGAACACTGAAGCTTTCTTT.

This sequence joins TRBV9 and TRBJ2-5, with TRBD2 as a possible D gene (5 bases). The germline V gene encodes CDR1 SGDLS and CDR2 YYNGEE. The CDR3 sequence is 16 residues long. The V gene lost 0 bases and the J gene lost 5 bases, with 17 bases spanning the gap. CDR3 in amino acids: CASSVGRGYGYETQYF. DNA of the CDR3: TGTGCCAGCAGCGTAGGAAGAGGGTACGGATACGAGACCCAGTACTTC.

The rearrangement links TRBV9 to TRBJ2-1; 8 positions match TRBD2. With V trimmed by 6 bases and J by 3 bases, 8 bases remained unmatched. The CDR3 totals 15 residues. Looked up from germline, CDR1 is SGDLS and CDR2 is YYNGEE. CDR3 in amino acids: CASTVAGSFYNEQFF. In nucleotides, the CDR3 is TGTGCCAGCACTGTAGCGGGATCCTTCTACAATGAGCAGTTCTTC.

The chain's CDR3 is CAWKTGGAGYGYTF. DNA for the CDR3: TGTGCCTGGAAAACAGGGGGCGCCGGCTATGGCTACACCTTC. The rearrangement links TRBV30 to TRBJ1-2; 9 bases map to TRBD1. This CDR3 contains 14 residues. V was clipped by 4 bases and J by 4 bases; unmatched bases: 7. Germline CDR1 reads GTSNPN; CDR2 reads SVGIG (reference sequence).

The chain carries TRBV5-5 and TRBJ1-1; the D is unclear. V lost 0 bases and J 1 base, leaving 4 bases between the germline ends. The CDR3 length is 13 residues. Germline-derived CDR1 and CDR2 are SGHKS and YYEKEE (reference sequence). The CDR3: CASSLAGNTEAFF. The CDR3 bases are TGTGCCAGCAGCTTGGCAGGGAACACTGAAGCTTTCTTT.

The J gene is TRBJ2-7, the V gene TRBV30; possibly TRBD1 for D (5 bases). The V gene lost 5 bases and the J gene lost 6 bases, with 14 bases spanning the gap. Per germline, CDR1 GTSNPN and CDR2 SVGIG (reference sequence). This CDR3 is built from 12 residues. This CDR3 reads CAWEVVGAEQYF. Written as DNA, the CDR3 is TGTGCCTGGGAGGTAGTTGGGGCCGAGCAGTACTTC.

The chain uses TRBV30 and TRBJ2-7, with a tentative D call TRBD1 (5 bases). Germline CDR1 reads GTSNPN; CDR2 reads SVGIG (reference sequence). V was pared by 8 bases and J by 4 bases, with 12 bases between. CDR3 size: 11 residues. The CDR3 reads CALSQAYEQYF. DNA for the CDR3: TGTGCCCTGTCACAGGCATACGAGCAGTACTTC. Supplemented by reference TRBV30 and TRBJ2-7, the full variable domain reads SQTIHQWPATLVQPVGSPLSLECTVEGTSNPNLYWYRQAAGRGLQLLFYSVGIGQISSEVPQNLSASRPQDRQFILSSKKLLLSDSGFYLCALSQAYEQYFGPGTRLTVT.

CDR3 bases: TGCAGTGCTTACAGGGTTGGCGGCTACACCTTC. It is translated as CSAYRVGGYTF. This rearrangement joins TRBV20-1 to TRBJ1-2; TRBD1 might be the D (6 bases). The CDR3 is made up of 11 amino acids. Germline values: CDR1 DFQATT, CDR2 SNEGSKA (reference sequence). V lost 5 bases to trimming and J lost 8 bases, with 12 bases between them.

The chain recombines TRBV9 with TRBJ1-5; the match to TRBD1 covers 7 bases. CDR3 length: 16 residues. Germline trimming cut 1 base from V and 1 base from J; bases unmatched to any gene: 5. CDR1 is SGDLS, CDR2 YYNGEE, per germline. The CDR3 nucleotides read TGTGCCAGCAGCGTACCCAGGGGGAAAAGCAATCAGCCCCAGCATTTT. This translates into CASSVPRGKSNQPQHF.

The chain carries TRBV4-2 and TRBJ2-7; weak D call: TRBD2 (5 bases). The germline CDR1 and CDR2 sequences are LGHNA and YNFKEQ. The CDR3 loop spans 14 amino acids. The germline V and J ends were trimmed by 4 bases and 0 bases, with 10 bases remaining between them. CDR3 in amino acids: CASSLSGSSYEQYF. Written as DNA, the CDR3 is TGTGCCAGCAGCCTGAGCGGTAGCTCCTACGAGCAGTACTTC.

The chain recombines TRBV6-4 with TRBJ1-5; D not resolved. Trimming took 3 bases from V and 1 from J, leaving 4 bases between them. CDR1 is MRHNA, CDR2 SNTAGT, per germline. The CDR3 sequence is 13 residues long. The CDR3 region is CASSEQSNQPQHF. In nucleotides, the CDR3 is TGTGCCAGCAGTGAGCAGAGCAATCAGCCCCAGCATTTT.